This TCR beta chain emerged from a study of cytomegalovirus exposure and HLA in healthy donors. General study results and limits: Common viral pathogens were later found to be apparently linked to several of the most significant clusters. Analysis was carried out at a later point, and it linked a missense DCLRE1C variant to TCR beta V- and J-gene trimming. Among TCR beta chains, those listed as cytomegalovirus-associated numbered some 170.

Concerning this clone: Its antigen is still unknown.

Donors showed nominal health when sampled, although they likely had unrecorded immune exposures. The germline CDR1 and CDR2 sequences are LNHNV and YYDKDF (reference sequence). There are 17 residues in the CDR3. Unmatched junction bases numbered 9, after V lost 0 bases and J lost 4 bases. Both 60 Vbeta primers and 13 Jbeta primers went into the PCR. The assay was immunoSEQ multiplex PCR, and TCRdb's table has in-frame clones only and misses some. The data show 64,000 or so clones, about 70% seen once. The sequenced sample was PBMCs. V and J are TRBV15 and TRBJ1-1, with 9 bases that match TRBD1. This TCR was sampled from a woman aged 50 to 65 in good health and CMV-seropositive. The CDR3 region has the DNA TGTGCCACCAGCAGAGATAGGGGGACAGGGTCGGGCACTGAAGCTTTCTTT. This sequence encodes CATSRDRGTGSGTEAFF.